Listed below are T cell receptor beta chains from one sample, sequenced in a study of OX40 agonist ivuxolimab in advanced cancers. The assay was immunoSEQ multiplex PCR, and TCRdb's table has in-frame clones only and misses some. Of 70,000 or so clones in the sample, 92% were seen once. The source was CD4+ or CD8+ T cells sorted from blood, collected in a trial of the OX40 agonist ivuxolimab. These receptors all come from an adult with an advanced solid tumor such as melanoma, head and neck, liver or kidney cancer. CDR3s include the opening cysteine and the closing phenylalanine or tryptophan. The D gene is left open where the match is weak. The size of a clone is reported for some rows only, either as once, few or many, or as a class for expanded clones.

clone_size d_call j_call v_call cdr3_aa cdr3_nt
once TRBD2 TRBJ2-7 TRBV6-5 CASSYSGGSSYEQYF TGTGCCAGCAGTTACTCGGGGGGGAGCTCCTACGAGCAGTACTTC
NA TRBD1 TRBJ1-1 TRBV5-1 CASSPDRGWTEAFF TGCGCCAGCAGCCCCGACAGGGGTTGGACTGAAGCTTTCTTT
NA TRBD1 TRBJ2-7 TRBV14 CASSPYLTGINEQYF TGTGCCAGCAGCCCCTACCTGACAGGGATCAACGAGCAGTACTTC
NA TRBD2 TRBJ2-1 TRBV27 CASSLVRGGPRFGQFF TGTGCCAGCAGTTTGGTACGCGGGGGACCTCGTTTCGGGCAGTTCTTC
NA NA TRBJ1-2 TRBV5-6 CASSSGSGYGYTF TGTGCCAGCAGCTCAGGGTCGGGGTATGGCTACACCTTC
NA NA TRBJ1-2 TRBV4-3 CASSPTRADYYGYTF TGCGCCAGCAGCCCTACCCGGGCCGACTACTATGGCTACACCTTC
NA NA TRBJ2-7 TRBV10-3 CAISESWAGERNEQYF TGTGCCATCAGTGAGTCATGGGCAGGGGAGCGGAACGAGCAGTACTTC
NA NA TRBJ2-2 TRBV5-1 CASSLFPRGVPGELFF TGCGCCAGCAGCTTATTCCCCAGAGGAGTCCCCGGGGAGCTGTTTTTT
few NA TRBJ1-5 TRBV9 CASSVEPGESNQPQHF TGTGCCAGCAGCGTGGAACCGGGGGAGAGCAATCAGCCCCAGCATTTT
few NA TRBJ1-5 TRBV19 CASTAGIQPQHF TGTGCCAGTACGGCAGGAATTCAGCCCCAGCATTTT
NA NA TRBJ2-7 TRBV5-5 CASSPGGAYEQYF TGTGCCAGCAGCCCCGGGGGAGCCTACGAGCAGTACTTC
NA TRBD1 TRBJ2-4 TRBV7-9 CASSLSTGKNIQYF TGTGCCAGCAGCTTGTCGACAGGGAAAAACATTCAGTACTTC
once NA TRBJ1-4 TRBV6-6 CASSHPQANEKLFF TGTGCCAGCAGCCACCCACAGGCTAATGAAAAACTGTTTTTT
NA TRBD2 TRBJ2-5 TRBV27 CASSLQTLGLAGGSGTQYF TGTGCCAGCAGTTTACAAACTTTAGGACTAGCGGGGGGGTCAGGGACCCAGTACTTC
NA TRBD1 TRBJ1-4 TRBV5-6 CASSLARQGGEKLFF TGTGCCAGCAGCTTGGCCCGACAGGGAGGGGAAAAACTGTTTTTT
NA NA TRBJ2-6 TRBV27 CASMGFSGANVLTF TGTGCCAGCATGGGCTTCTCTGGGGCCAACGTCCTGACTTTC
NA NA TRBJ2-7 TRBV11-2 CASSFQGSYEQYF TGTGCCAGCAGCTTTCAGGGCTCCTACGAGCAGTACTTC
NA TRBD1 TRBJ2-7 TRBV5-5 CASSSGTGGSYEQYF TGTGCCAGCAGCTCGGGAACAGGGGGCTCCTACGAGCAGTACTTC
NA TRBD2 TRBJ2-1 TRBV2 CASSESLDQAGAPGDEQFF TGTGCCAGCAGTGAGTCCTTAGACCAAGCGGGGGCGCCGGGGGATGAGCAGTTCTTC
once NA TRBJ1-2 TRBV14 CASSQVTTGFDYGYTF TGTGCCAGCAGCCAAGTCACGACAGGCTTTGACTATGGCTACACCTTC
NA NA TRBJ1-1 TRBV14 CASSQGFVTPQTFF TGTGCCAGCAGCCAAGGCTTCGTGACGCCCCAAACTTTCTTT
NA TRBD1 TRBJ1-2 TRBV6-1 CASSPPTGEDYGYTF TGTGCCAGCAGCCCCCCGACAGGGGAGGACTATGGCTACACCTTC
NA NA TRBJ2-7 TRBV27 CASSTTASYEQYF TGTGCCAGCAGTACGACAGCCAGCTACGAGCAGTACTTC
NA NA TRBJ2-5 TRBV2 CASRSDSPAETQYF TGTGCCAGCAGATCGGACAGCCCGGCAGAGACCCAGTACTTC